The source of this T cell receptor beta chain is a study of PD-L1 blockade in urothelial cancer. Background on the study: Male sex and bladder-origin urothelial cancer characterized about 90% of the roughly 30 patients. The study recovered a median of roughly 150,000 T cells per blood sample. Study results and caveats: Pretreatment TCR clonality in blood under the median foretold superior survival.

Sample time point: peripheral blood 6 weeks after treatment start. The CDR3 extends over 16 amino acids. Trimming pared 3 bases from V and 4 bases from J, leaving 19 bases between. Looked up from germline, CDR1 is MNHNS and CDR2 is SASEGT. With regard to this clone: Its antigen is not identified.

Only in-frame clones appear in the TCRdb table, and some are missing; sequencing was by immunoSEQ multiplex PCR. The table lists around 100,000 clones, roughly 90% of them singletons. This clonotype originated in a man in his 60s with urothelial cancer. Here the sequenced sample was PBMCs, taken around atezolizumab (anti-PD-L1) treatment. V gene TRBV6-1 combines with J gene TRBJ2-7, with a weak D call TRBD2 (5 bases). CDR3 in amino acids: CASSEITGYSPYEQYF. The CDR3 DNA is TGTGCCAGCAGTGAGATCACGGGGTATTCCCCTTACGAGCAGTACTTC.